This T cell receptor beta chain was retrieved from a study of molecular identifiers for immune sequencing clone quantification. Previously reported methods and listed TCR primers produced the bulk TCR libraries. TCRdb ran MiXCR on the PCR reads and lists one entry per CDR3 protein. The repertoire has about 640,000 distinct CDR3 sequences, roughly 21% of them found once; the top ten carry around 0.9%. A CD8+CD4-CCR7+CD45RA+ gate was used to sort naive CD8 T cells. This CDR3 spans 14 amino acids. Trimming took 2 bases from V and 3 from J, leaving 8 bases between them. Germline CDR1 and CDR2: SGHDT and YYEEEE.

The V and J genes are TRBV5-6 and TRBJ1-4; D might be TRBD1 (5 bases). The sequence derives from a human donor in good health. Some libraries in this study had Jurkat cell RNA spiked in. Sample: naive CD8+ T cells from blood, with Jurkat cell RNA spiked in. This sample's subset: FACS-sorted CD8+CD4-CCR7+CD45RA+ naive T cells. CDR3 in amino acids: CASSFAGPNEKLFF. The CDR3 DNA reads as TGTGCCAGCAGCTTCGCAGGGCCTAATGAAAAACTGTTTTTT.